The sequence of this T cell receptor (beta chain) was determined in a study of blood T cell repertoires in COVID-19. Background on the study: In each case, the material was cDNA or gDNA derived from T cells, B-cell-depleted T cells, or PBMCs.

The data were produced by immunoSEQ multiplex PCR, yet TCRdb's version contains in-frame clones alone and is incomplete. The sample includes about 320,000 clones, around 89% of them seen just once. The V and J ends lost 5 bases and 4 bases respectively, with 6 bases between them. Germline V gene lookup returns CDR1 SEHNR and CDR2 FQNEAQ (reference sequence). The CDR3 contains 13 residues. The origin of this receptor is a young woman with COVID-19, enrolled during active disease. The chain links TRBV7-9 to TRBJ2-6; unclear D gene. Sequenced: peripheral blood. DNA for the CDR3: TGTGCCAGCAGCGGGCTAGGGGCCAACGTCCTGACTTTC. It translates to CASSGLGANVLTF.